This is a list of T cell receptor beta chains from one sample in a study of cytomegalovirus exposure and HLA in healthy donors. The data were produced by immunoSEQ multiplex PCR, yet TCRdb's version contains in-frame clones alone and is incomplete. Of 110,000 to 150,000 clones listed, 9.4% are singletons. Sequencing was done on a sample of PBMCs. The origin of the receptors is a male donor in good health and CMV-seronegative. The CDR3 runs from the conserved cysteine through the conserved F or W. Fields, in order: V gene, D gene, J gene, clone size, CDR3 DNA, CDR3 protein. A D gene is named only where the DNA matches it firmly. Where a row states a size, it is once, few, many or the class of an expanded clone; other rows omit it.

V: TRBV7-8; D: TRBD1; J: TRBJ1-4; size: few; DNA: TGTGCCAGCAGCTTAGTGCAGGGGGCAGCAACTAATGAAAAACTGTTTTTT; CDR3: CASSLVQGAATNEKLFF
V: TRBV11-2; D: TRBD2; J: TRBJ2-1; size: -; DNA: TGTGCCAGCAGCTTCGGGGCGGGAGGGACCTACAATGAGCAGTTCTTC; CDR3: CASSFGAGGTYNEQFF
V: TRBV7-9; D: TRBD2; J: TRBJ2-5; size: few; DNA: TGTGCCAGCAGCCCAGTAGCGGGGGGAGAGACCCAGTACTTC; CDR3: CASSPVAGGETQYF
V: TRBV4-1; D: TRBD1; J: TRBJ1-4; size: few; DNA: TGCGCCAGCAGCCCTCGGGAGGGGGCGATGGGATATGAAAAACTGTTTTTT; CDR3: CASSPREGAMGYEKLFF
V: TRBV18; D: -; J: TRBJ2-5; size: few; DNA: TGTGCCAGCTCATCAGGACAGCGAGAGACCCAGTACTTC; CDR3: CASSSGQRETQYF
V: TRBV5-1; D: TRBD2; J: TRBJ2-3; size: -; DNA: TGCGCCAGCAGCATTAGGACTAGCGGGGGCCCTGATACGCAGTATTTT; CDR3: CASSIRTSGGPDTQYF
V: TRBV7-3; D: TRBD1; J: TRBJ2-2; size: -; DNA: TGTGCCAGCAGCATGACAGGGTCTAACACCGGGGAGCTGTTTTTT; CDR3: CASSMTGSNTGELFF
V: TRBV5-1; D: -; J: TRBJ2-7; size: few; DNA: TGCGCCAGCAGCCTCGTGTCCTACGAGCAGTACTTC; CDR3: CASSLVSYEQYF
V: TRBV2; D: TRBD2; J: TRBJ2-1; size: few; DNA: TGTGCCAGCAGTGAGGGAGCGGGGGGGCCCAATGAGCAGTTCTTC; CDR3: CASSEGAGGPNEQFF
V: TRBV7-9; D: TRBD2; J: TRBJ2-1; size: -; DNA: TGTGCCAGCAGCGTAGCGGGAGAGCTAAGTTCGGGGTTCTTC; CDR3: CASSVAGELSSGFF
V: TRBV29-1; D: TRBD1; J: TRBJ2-7; size: few; DNA: TGCAGCGTTCGGACAGGCCCTTACGAGCAGTACTTC; CDR3: CSVRTGPYEQYF
V: TRBV4-1; D: TRBD2; J: TRBJ2-7; size: -; DNA: TGCGCCAGCAGCCAGGAAGGACTAGCGGGAGGCTACGAGCAGTACTTC; CDR3: CASSQEGLAGGYEQYF
V: TRBV10-3; D: TRBD2; J: TRBJ2-3; size: few; DNA: TGTGCCATCAGTGTAGGGACTAGCACGACAGATACGCAGTATTTT; CDR3: CAISVGTSTTDTQYF
V: TRBV7-9; D: TRBD2; J: TRBJ2-5; size: -; DNA: TGTGCCAGCAGCTTGGGACTAGCGGGAGAGACCCAGTACTTC; CDR3: CASSLGLAGETQYF
V: TRBV5-4; D: -; J: TRBJ1-6; size: few; DNA: TGTGCCAGCACCTCCGGGGGTAGCTCCTATAATTCACCCCTCCACTTT; CDR3: CASTSGGSSYNSPLHF
V: TRBV5-1; D: -; J: TRBJ1-2; size: few; DNA: TGCGCCAGCAGCTCCCCAGGGGACTATGGCTACACCTTC; CDR3: CASSSPGDYGYTF
V: TRBV7-2; D: -; J: TRBJ1-2; size: few; DNA: TGTGCCAGCAGCTCATCTAGCCGGGACACCCACTCCCGGTATGGCTACACCTTC; CDR3: CASSSSSRDTHSRYGYTF
V: TRBV10-3; D: -; J: TRBJ1-1; size: -; DNA: TGTGCCATCTTGGGGGAGGGGGGGAACACTGAAGCTTTCTTT; CDR3: CAILGEGGNTEAFF
V: TRBV6-5; D: TRBD2; J: TRBJ2-7; size: -; DNA: TGTGCCAGCACCGCGGGGAGGGGCCGGGAGCAGTACTTC; CDR3: CASTAGRGREQYF
V: TRBV6-1; D: TRBD1; J: TRBJ1-5; size: -; DNA: TGTGCCAGCAGTGAATATGGGACAGTGAATCAGCCCCAGCATTTT; CDR3: CASSEYGTVNQPQHF
V: TRBV6-4; D: -; J: TRBJ2-7; size: -; DNA: TGTGCCAGCAGTGAATCCGGAGACTACGAGCAGTACTTC; CDR3: CASSESGDYEQYF